These 11 T cell receptor beta chains share one sample of origin, sequenced in a study of graft-versus-host responses after intestinal transplantation. No antigen is known for these receptors. Sequencing was performed with immunoSEQ multiplex PCR; in TCRdb, only in-frame clones are kept and a portion is missing. The sample has about 70,000 clones, about 94% seen once. The material sequenced was unstimulated CD8+ T cells sorted from spleen or lymph node cells, taken before intestinal transplant. Source of these receptors: a human donor who received an intestinal transplant.

This chain connects TRBV4-1 to TRBJ1-1; D remains ambiguous. Germline CDR1 and CDR2: MGHRA and YSYEKL. Trimming shortened V by 1 base and J by 4 bases, and 4 bases separated the two germline ends. There are 12 residues in the CDR3. CDR3: CASSQVGTEAFF. The CDR3 DNA sequence: TGCGCCAGCAGCCAAGTTGGCACTGAAGCTTTCTTT.

V gene TRBV19 combines with J gene TRBJ2-3; the match to TRBD1 covers 7 bases. Germline V CDR1 and CDR2: LNHDA, SQIVND (reference sequence). The CDR3 runs to 14 residues. V shed 5 bases and J 4 bases; nucleotides not matched to a gene: 6. The CDR3 DNA reads TGTGCCAGTAGTCCGACAGGGAACGCAGATACGCAGTATTTT. Encoded protein: CASSPTGNADTQYF.

The chain recombines TRBV7-9 with TRBJ1-1; TRBD1 matches 9 bases. The CDR3 spans 18 residues. Germline CDR1 SEHNR, CDR2 FQNEAQ (reference sequence). V lost 1 base to trimming and J lost 1 base; unmatched junction nucleotides: 10. The CDR3 here is CASSLVGRDRDQNTEAFF. The CDR3 DNA reads as TGTGCCAGCAGCTTAGTAGGCCGGGACAGGGATCAGAACACTGAAGCTTTCTTT.

As DNA, the CDR3 is TGTGCCAGCAGCCCGGGACTAGCGGACTACGAGCAGTACTTC. This translates into CASSPGLADYEQYF. The gene calls are TRBV9 and TRBJ2-7, with 11 bases aligning to TRBD2. Germline assignment: CDR1 SGDLS and CDR2 YYNGEE. V lost 4 bases to trimming and J lost 3 bases; unmatched junction nucleotides: 3. This CDR3 is 14 amino acids long.

The chain is built from TRBV28 and TRBJ2-1; D gene uncertain. This CDR3 region has 18 residues. Germline assignment: CDR1 MDHEN and CDR2 SYDVKM. V lost 4 bases to trimming and J lost 0 bases, with 19 bases between them. This CDR3 is CASSSNPPDGFSYNEQFF. CDR3 DNA: TGTGCCAGCAGTTCAAACCCCCCTGACGGCTTCTCCTACAATGAGCAGTTCTTC.

The chain's CDR3 is CASSQSGRGNQPQHF. DNA for the CDR3: TGCGCCAGCAGCCAATCTGGACGGGGGAATCAGCCCCAGCATTTT. V usage is TRBV4-1 and J usage is TRBJ1-5; a weak D match, TRBD1 (5 bases). Germline V gene lookup returns CDR1 MGHRA and CDR2 YSYEKL. The CDR3 spans 15 residues. Deletions cut 2 bases from V and 4 bases from J, with 12 bases between.

The gene calls are TRBV10-3 and TRBJ2-7; tentative D call: TRBD1 (6 bases). Looked up from germline, CDR1 is ENHRY and CDR2 is SYGVKD. The CDR3 covers 12 residues. Deletions cut 11 bases from V and 0 bases from J, with 11 bases between. The CDR3 loop is CASTGNSYEQYF. The CDR3 DNA sequence: TGTGCCTCCACAGGGAACTCCTACGAGCAGTACTTC.

The CDR3, as DNA: TGTGCCAGCAGTTCTGGGACAGGGAGGGAAGCTTTCTTT. This gives the protein CASSSGTGREAFF. The rearrangement uses TRBV28 and TRBJ1-1; 9 nucleotides line up with TRBD1. The CDR3 is 13 residues long. The V gene's germline CDR1 is MDHEN and CDR2 SYDVKM. The ends lost 4 bases at V and 8 bases at J; junction bases unmatched: 5.

This chain links TRBV27 with TRBJ2-2; D may be TRBD1 (6 bases). This CDR3 has 14 amino acids. Germline CDR1 reads MNHEY; CDR2 reads SMNVEV (reference sequence). Trimming removed 8 bases from V and 2 bases from J, with 12 bases in between. This chain's CDR3 is CASCRGGNTGELFF. CDR3 DNA sequence: TGTGCCAGCTGCCGAGGGGGAAACACCGGGGAGCTGTTTTTT.

The chain carries TRBV11-1 and TRBJ2-7, with TRBD2 identical over 8 bases. Per the germline V gene, CDR1 is SGHAT and CDR2 is FQDESV (reference sequence). V trimming: 1 base; J trimming: 2 bases; junction bases outside the gene matches: 1. The CDR3 is 14 amino acids. The CDR3 nucleotides are TGTGCCAGCAGCTTAGTCGGGGGGGCCTACGAGCAGTACTTC. It specifies CASSLVGGAYEQYF.

The DNA for the CDR3 is TGTGCCAGCAGTGAAGGGCTGAGGGGTGGGGGTCCCTACAATGAGCAGTTCTTC. It encodes CASSEGLRGGGPYNEQFF. V is TRBV2 and J is TRBJ2-1; D is tentatively TRBD1 or TRBD2 (5 bases each). Germline loops: CDR1 SNHLY, CDR2 FYNNEI. CDR3 length equals 18 residues. The V and J ends lost 1 base and 2 bases respectively, with 18 bases between them. Based on the CDR3 plus reference TRBV2 and TRBJ2-1, the full variable domain is EPEVTQTPSHQVTQMGQEVILRCVPISNHLYFYWYRQILGQKVEFLVSFYNNEISEKSEIFDDQFSVERPDGSNFTLKIRSTKLEDSAMYFCASSEGLRGGGPYNEQFFGPGTRLTVL.